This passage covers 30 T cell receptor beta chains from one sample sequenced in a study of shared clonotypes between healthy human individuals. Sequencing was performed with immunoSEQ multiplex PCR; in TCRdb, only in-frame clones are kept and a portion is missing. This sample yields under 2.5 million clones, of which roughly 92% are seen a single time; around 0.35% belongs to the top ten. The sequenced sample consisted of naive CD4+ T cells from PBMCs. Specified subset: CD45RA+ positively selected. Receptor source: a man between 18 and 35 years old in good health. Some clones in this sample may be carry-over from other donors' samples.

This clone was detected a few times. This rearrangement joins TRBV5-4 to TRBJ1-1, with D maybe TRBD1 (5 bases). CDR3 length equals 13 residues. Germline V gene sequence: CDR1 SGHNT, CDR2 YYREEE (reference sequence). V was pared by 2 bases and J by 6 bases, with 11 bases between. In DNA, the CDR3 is TGTGCCAGCAGCTTAAGGGGAGAAGCTGAAGCTTTCTTT. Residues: CASSLRGEAEAFF.

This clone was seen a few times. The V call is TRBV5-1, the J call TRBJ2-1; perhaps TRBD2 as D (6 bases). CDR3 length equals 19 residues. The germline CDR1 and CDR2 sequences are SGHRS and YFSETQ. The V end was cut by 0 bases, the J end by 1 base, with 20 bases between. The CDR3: CASSLARGGTIRSYNEQFF. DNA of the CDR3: TGCGCCAGCAGCTTGGCCCGGGGCGGGACGATCAGGTCCTACAATGAGCAGTTCTTC.

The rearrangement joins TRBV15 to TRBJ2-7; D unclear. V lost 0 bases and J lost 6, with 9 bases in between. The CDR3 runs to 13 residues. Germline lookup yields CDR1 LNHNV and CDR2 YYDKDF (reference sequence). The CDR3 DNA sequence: TGTGCCACCAGCAGAGAATACTGGAGCGAGCAGTACTTC. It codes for CATSREYWSEQYF.

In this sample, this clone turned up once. The CDR3 bases are TGTGCCAGCAGACCCGGGACAGCCCTTCTTGAGCCCCAGCATTTT. It codes for CASRPGTALLEPQHF. V and J are TRBV6-5 and TRBJ1-5; 7 bases match TRBD1. After removal of 6 bases from V and 8 bases from J, the junction contained 13 bases not matched to a gene. CDR3 length equals 15 residues. CDR1 is MNHEY, CDR2 SVGAGI, per germline.

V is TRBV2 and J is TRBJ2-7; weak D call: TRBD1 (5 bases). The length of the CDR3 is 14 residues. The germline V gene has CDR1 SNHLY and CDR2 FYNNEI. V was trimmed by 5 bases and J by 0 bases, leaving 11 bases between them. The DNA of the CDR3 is TGTGCCAGCAGTACCCAGGGTGGCTCCTACGAGCAGTACTTC. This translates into CASSTQGGSYEQYF.

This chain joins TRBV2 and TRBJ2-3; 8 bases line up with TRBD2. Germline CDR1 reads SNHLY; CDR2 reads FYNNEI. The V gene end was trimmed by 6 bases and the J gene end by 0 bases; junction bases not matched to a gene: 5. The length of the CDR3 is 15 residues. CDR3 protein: CASRRTSPSTDTQYF. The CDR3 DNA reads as TGTGCCAGCAGGCGGACTAGCCCTAGCACAGATACGCAGTATTTT.

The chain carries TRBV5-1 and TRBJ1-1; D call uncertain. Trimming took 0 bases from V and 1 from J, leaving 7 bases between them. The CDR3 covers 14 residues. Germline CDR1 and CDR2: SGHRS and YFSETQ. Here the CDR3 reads CASSLEYWNTEAFF. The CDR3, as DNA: TGCGCCAGCAGCTTGGAGTACTGGAACACTGAAGCTTTCTTT.

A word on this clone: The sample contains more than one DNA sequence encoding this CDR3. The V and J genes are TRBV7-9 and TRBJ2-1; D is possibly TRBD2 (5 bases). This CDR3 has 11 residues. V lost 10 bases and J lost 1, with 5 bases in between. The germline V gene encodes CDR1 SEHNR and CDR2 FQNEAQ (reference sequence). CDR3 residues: CATGSYNEQFF. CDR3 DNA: TGTGCCACGGGGTCCTACAATGAGCAGTTCTTC.

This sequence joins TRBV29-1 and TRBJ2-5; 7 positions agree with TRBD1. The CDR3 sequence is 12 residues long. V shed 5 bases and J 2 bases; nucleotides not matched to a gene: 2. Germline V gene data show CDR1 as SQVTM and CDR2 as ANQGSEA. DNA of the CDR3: TGCAGCGTTTGGGACAGTCAAGAGACCCAGTACTTC. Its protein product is CSVWDSQETQYF.

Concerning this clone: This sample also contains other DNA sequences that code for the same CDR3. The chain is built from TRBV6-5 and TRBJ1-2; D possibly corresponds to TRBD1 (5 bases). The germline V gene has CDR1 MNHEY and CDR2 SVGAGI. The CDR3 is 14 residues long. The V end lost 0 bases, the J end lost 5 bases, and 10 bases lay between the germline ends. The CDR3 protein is CASSYSGQSYGYTF. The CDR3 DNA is TGTGCCAGCAGTTACTCGGGGCAGTCTTATGGCTACACCTTC.

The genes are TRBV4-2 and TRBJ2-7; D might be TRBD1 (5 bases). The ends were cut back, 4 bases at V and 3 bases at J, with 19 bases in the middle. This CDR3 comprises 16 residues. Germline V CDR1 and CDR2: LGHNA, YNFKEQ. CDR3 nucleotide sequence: TGTGCCAGCAGCCCCGGAGAGGCAGGGCACAACTACGAGCAGTACTTC. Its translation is CASSPGEAGHNYEQYF.

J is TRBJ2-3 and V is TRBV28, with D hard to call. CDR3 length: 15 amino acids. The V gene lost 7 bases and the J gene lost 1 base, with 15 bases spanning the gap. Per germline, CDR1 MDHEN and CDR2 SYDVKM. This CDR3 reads CASKGPKMRTDTQYF. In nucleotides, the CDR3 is TGTGCCAGCAAGGGTCCGAAAATGCGCACAGATACGCAGTATTTT.

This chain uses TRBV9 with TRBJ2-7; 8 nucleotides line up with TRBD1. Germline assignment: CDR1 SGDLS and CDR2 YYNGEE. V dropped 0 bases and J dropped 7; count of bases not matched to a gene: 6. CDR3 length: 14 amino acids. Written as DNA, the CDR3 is TGTGCCAGCAGCGTAGATGCAGGGGGCTGGGAGCAGTACTTC. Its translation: CASSVDAGGWEQYF.

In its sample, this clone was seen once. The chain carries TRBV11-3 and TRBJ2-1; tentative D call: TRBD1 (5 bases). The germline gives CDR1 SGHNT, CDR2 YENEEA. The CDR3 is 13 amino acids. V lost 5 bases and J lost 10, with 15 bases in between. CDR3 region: CASSGLRVDEQFF. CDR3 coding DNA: TGTGCCAGCAGCGGTCTCAGGGTAGACGAGCAGTTCTTC.

The CDR3 nucleotides are TGCGCCAGCAGCCTAGAGGGGGGCAGTGAGCAGTTCTTC. Its translation: CASSLEGGSEQFF. The chain recombines TRBV5-1 with TRBJ2-1; either TRBD1 or TRBD2 may fit D (6 bases each). The CDR3 is 13 amino acids. Trimming removed 4 bases from V and 9 bases from J, with 14 bases in between. CDR1 is SGHRS, CDR2 YFSETQ, per germline.

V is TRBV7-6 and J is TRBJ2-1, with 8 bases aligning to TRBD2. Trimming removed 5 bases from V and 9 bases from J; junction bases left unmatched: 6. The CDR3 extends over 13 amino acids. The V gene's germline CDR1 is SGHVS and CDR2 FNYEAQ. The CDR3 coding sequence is TGTGCCAGCAGCCCCGGGAGGGAGGTTGAGCAGTTCTTC. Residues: CASSPGREVEQFF. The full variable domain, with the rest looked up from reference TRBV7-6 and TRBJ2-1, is GAGVSQSPRYKVTKRGQDVALRCDPISGHVSLYWYRQALGQGPEFLTYFNYEAQQDKSGLPNDRFSAERPEGSISTLTIQRTEQRDSAMYRCASSPGREVEQFFGPGTRLTVL.

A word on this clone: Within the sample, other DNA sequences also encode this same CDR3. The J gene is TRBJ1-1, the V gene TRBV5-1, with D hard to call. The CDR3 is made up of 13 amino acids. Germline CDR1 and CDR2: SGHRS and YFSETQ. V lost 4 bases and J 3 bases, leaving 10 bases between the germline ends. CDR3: CASSPRGDTEAFF. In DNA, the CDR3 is TGCGCCAGCAGCCCCCGAGGTGACACTGAAGCTTTCTTT. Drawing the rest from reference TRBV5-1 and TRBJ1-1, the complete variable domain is KAGVTQTPRYLIKTRGQQVTLSCSPISGHRSVSWYQQTPGQGLQFLFEYFSETQRNKGNFPGRFSGRQFSNSRSEMNVSTLELGDSALYLCASSPRGDTEAFFGQGTRLTVV.

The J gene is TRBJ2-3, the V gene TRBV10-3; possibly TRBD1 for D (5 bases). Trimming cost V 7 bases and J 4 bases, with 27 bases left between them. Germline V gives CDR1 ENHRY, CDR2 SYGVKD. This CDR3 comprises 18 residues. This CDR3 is CAIKGNSLLHTDPDTQYF. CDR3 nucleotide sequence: TGTGCCATCAAGGGGAACAGCCTACTACATACAGACCCAGATACGCAGTATTTT.

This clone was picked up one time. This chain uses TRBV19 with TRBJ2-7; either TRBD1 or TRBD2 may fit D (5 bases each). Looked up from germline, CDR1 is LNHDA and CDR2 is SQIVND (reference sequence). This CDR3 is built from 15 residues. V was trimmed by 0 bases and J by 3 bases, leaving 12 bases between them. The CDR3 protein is CASSIDSGTHYEQYF. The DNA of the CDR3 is TGTGCCAGTAGTATAGACTCCGGGACGCACTACGAGCAGTACTTC.

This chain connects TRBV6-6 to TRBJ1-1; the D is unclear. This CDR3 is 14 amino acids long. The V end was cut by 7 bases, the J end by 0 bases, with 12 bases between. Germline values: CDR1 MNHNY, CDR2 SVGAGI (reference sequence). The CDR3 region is CASTDGRMNTEAFF. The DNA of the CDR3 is TGTGCCAGCACGGACGGCAGAATGAACACTGAAGCTTTCTTT.

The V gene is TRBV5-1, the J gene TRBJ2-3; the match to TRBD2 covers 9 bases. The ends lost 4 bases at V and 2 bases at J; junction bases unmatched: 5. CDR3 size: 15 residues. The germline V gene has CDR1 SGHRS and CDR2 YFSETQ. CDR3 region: CASSHSGSTTDTQYF. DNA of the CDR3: TGCGCCAGCAGCCATAGCGGGAGCACCACAGATACGCAGTATTTT. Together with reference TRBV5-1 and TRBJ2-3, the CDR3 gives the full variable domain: KAGVTQTPRYLIKTRGQQVTLSCSPISGHRSVSWYQQTPGQGLQFLFEYFSETQRNKGNFPGRFSGRQFSNSRSEMNVSTLELGDSALYLCASSHSGSTTDTQYFGPGTRLTVL.

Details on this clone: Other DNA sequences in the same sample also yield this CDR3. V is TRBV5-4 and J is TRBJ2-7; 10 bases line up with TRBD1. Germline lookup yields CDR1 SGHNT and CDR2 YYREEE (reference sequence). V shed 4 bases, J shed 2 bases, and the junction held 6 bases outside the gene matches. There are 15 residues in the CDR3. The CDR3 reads CASSKPGQGTYEQYF. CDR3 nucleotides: TGTGCCAGCAGCAAACCGGGACAGGGGACCTACGAGCAGTACTTC.

CDR3 sequence: CASIATDTEAFF. The CDR3 DNA is TGTGCCAGCATCGCTACGGACACTGAAGCTTTCTTT. The chain combines TRBV28 with TRBJ1-1, with D unclear. The CDR3 is 12 amino acids. V was pared by 7 bases and J by 3 bases, with 9 bases between. CDR1 is MDHEN, CDR2 SYDVKM, per germline.

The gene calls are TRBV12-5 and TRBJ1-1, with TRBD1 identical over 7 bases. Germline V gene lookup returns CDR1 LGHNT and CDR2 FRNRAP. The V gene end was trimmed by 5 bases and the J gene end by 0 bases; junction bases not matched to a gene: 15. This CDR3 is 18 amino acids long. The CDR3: CASGPTLDREAVNTEAFF. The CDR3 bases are TGTGCTAGTGGTCCGACCTTAGACAGGGAAGCAGTGAACACTGAAGCTTTCTTT.

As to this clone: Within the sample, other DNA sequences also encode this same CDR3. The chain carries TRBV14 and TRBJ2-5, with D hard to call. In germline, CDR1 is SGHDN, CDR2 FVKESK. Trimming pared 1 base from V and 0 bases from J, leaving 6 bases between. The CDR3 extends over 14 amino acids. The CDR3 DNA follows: TGTGCCAGCAGCCAAGTGAGAGACCAAGAGACCCAGTACTTC. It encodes CASSQVRDQETQYF.

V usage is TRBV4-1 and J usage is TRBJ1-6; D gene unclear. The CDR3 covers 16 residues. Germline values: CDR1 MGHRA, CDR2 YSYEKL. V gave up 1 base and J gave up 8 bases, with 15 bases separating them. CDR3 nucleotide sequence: TGCGCCAGCAGCCAAGGAGGTGGAGGAGTATATTCACCCCTCCACTTT. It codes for CASSQGGGGVYSPLHF.

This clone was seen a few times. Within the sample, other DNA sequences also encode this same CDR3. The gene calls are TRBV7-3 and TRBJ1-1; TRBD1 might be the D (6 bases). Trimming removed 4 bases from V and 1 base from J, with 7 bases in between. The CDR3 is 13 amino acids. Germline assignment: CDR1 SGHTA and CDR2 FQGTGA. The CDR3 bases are TGTGCCAGCAGCTCACAGGGGAACACTGAAGCTTTCTTT. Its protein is CASSSQGNTEAFF.

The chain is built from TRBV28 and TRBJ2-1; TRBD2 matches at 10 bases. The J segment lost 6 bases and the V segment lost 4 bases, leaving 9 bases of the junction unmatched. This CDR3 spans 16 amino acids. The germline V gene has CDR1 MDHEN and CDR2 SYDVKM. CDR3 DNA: TGTGCCAGCAGTTCTCCCGAAGCGGGAGGGGGCAATGAGCAGTTCTTC. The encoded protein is CASSSPEAGGGNEQFF. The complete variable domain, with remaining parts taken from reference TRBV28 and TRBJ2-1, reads DVKVTQSSRYLVKRTGEKVFLECVQDMDHENMFWYRQDPGLGLRLIYFSYDVKMKEKGDIPEGYSVSREKKERFSLILESASTNQTSMYLCASSSPEAGGGNEQFFGPGTRLTVL.

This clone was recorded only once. The CDR3 spells CASSLVFRRADTEAFF. The CDR3 coding sequence is TGTGCCAGCAGCTTAGTGTTCAGACGTGCAGACACTGAAGCTTTCTTT. The chain is built from TRBV11-2 and TRBJ1-1; D uncertain. Germline V gives CDR1 SGHAT, CDR2 FQNNGV. The V and J ends lost 1 base and 3 bases respectively, with 15 bases between them. The CDR3 runs to 16 residues.

CDR3 nucleotide sequence: TGTGCCACCAGCAGAGGGACTAGCGGGAGTTTCATCTACGAGCAGTACTTC. Translating it yields CATSRGTSGSFIYEQYF. The chain uses TRBV15 and TRBJ2-7, with 13 bases identical to TRBD2. This CDR3 has 17 residues. CDR1 is LNHNV and CDR2 is YYDKDF in the germline V gene (reference sequence). The V gene end was trimmed by 1 base and the J gene end by 3 bases; junction bases not matched to a gene: 6. Together with reference TRBV15 and TRBJ2-7, the CDR3 gives the full variable domain: DAMVIQNPRYQVTQFGKPVTLSCSQTLNHNVMYWYQQKSSQAPKLLFHYYDKDFNNEADTPDNFQSRRPNTSFCFLDIRSPGLGDTAMYLCATSRGTSGSFIYEQYFGPGTRLTVT.